Shown below are 13 T cell receptor beta chains from a single sample sequenced in a study of blood T cell repertoires in COVID-19. TCRdb's copy holds only in-frame clones and misses some; the assay was immunoSEQ multiplex PCR. Seen here are about 210,000 clones, 84% observed once, and the top ten hold roughly 7.8%. Input material: peripheral blood. The receptors here all came from a woman of 80 years or more with COVID-19, enrolled during active disease.

The chain links TRBV3-1 (or the pseudogene TRBV3-2) to TRBJ1-2, with 8 bases lining up with TRBD1. From germline, CDR1 is LGHDT and CDR2 YNNKEL (reference sequence). Germline trimming cut 4 bases from V and 6 bases from J; bases unmatched to any gene: 10. The CDR3 has 15 residues. CDR3 sequence (DNA): TGTGCCAGCAGCCCCTCGGCGACAGGGGTGAATGGCTACACCTTC. Amino acid sequence: CASSPSATGVNGYTF.

To note about this clone: The sample carries other DNA sequences with the same CDR3. The chain couples TRBV15 to TRBJ1-2; possibly TRBD1 for D (5 bases). V lost 0 bases to trimming and J lost 4 bases, with 9 bases between them. The germline gives CDR1 LNHNV, CDR2 YYDKDF (reference sequence). CDR3 length: 14 amino acids. In nucleotides, the CDR3 is TGTGCCACCAGCAGAGACAGGGCATCCTATGGCTACACCTTC. Protein sequence: CATSRDRASYGYTF. The full variable domain, its missing parts supplied by reference TRBV15 and TRBJ1-2, is DAMVIQNPRYQVTQFGKPVTLSCSQTLNHNVMYWYQQKSSQAPKLLFHYYDKDFNNEADTPDNFQSRRPNTSFCFLDIRSPGLGDTAMYLCATSRDRASYGYTFGSGTRLTVV.

Note on this clone: The junction differs from germline at one of its ends, possibly a read error. V and J are TRBV2 and TRBJ1-2; 8 bases align to TRBD1. Germline lookup yields CDR1 SNHLY and CDR2 FYNNEI. The CDR3 contains 17 residues. The CDR3 here is CASNEARRTGQDGGYTF. Here the CDR3 DNA reads TGTGCCAGCAATGAAGCCCGACGGACAGGGCAGGACGGTGGCTACACCTTC.

The chain employs TRBV24-1 and TRBJ2-1, with TRBD1 as a possible D gene (5 bases). The V and J ends lost 2 bases and 12 bases respectively, with 13 bases between them. Germline CDR1 KGHDR, CDR2 SFDVKD. The CDR3 length is 13 residues. The CDR3 region is CATSDSALGRQFF. CDR3 in DNA: TGTGCCACCAGTGATTCGGCCCTGGGGCGGCAGTTCTTC.

The rearrangement joins TRBV18 to TRBJ2-1; 11 nucleotides line up with TRBD1. CDR1 and CDR2 from the germline V gene are KGHSH and LQKENI. CDR3 length: 14 residues. V gave up 6 bases and J gave up 6 bases; unmatched junction bases: 4. CDR3: CASSSGTGGNEQFF. The CDR3 coding sequence is TGTGCCAGCTCCTCCGGGACAGGGGGCAATGAGCAGTTCTTC.

This clone appeared once. The chain combines TRBV5-1 with TRBJ1-1; tentatively, D is TRBD1 (5 bases). Germline CDR1 and CDR2: SGHRS and YFSETQ. V was trimmed by 4 bases and J by 3 bases, leaving 10 bases between them. The CDR3 runs 13 residues. The CDR3 DNA follows: TGCGCCAGCAGCACAGGTAGGGACACTGAAGCTTTCTTT. Protein product: CASSTGRDTEAFF.

The chain is built from TRBV29-1 and TRBJ2-4; 8 bases fit TRBD1. Losses at the gene ends were 4 bases for V and 9 bases for J; bases not matched to a gene: 5. Germline loops: CDR1 SQVTM, CDR2 ANQGSEA. This CDR3 comprises 12 residues. This chain's CDR3 is CSVGDRRGIQYF. The CDR3 DNA reads as TGCAGCGTTGGGGACAGGCGGGGCATTCAGTACTTC. The full variable domain, in which reference TRBV29-1 and TRBJ2-4 provide the parts outside the CDR3, is SAVISQKPSRDICQRGTSLTIQCQVDSQVTMMFWYRQQPGQSLTLIATANQGSEATYESGFVIDKFPISRPNLTFSTLTVSNMSPEDSSIYLCSVGDRRGIQYFGAGTRLSVL.

The rearrangement uses TRBV5-1 and TRBJ1-5; D might be TRBD1 (6 bases). Germline CDR1 and CDR2: SGHRS and YFSETQ. V was clipped by 0 bases and J by 9 bases, with 13 bases between them. CDR3 length: 14 residues. This CDR3 is CASSLGILGGPQHF. CDR3 DNA: TGCGCCAGCAGCTTGGGGATATTAGGGGGGCCCCAGCATTTT.

Concerning this clone itself: This same CDR3 is encoded by further DNA sequences in the sample. V usage is TRBV6-5 and J usage is TRBJ1-4; 9 bases are shared with TRBD1. Germline values: CDR1 MNHEY, CDR2 SVGAGI. The CDR3 is 13 residues long. The V segment lost 6 bases and the J segment 7 bases; nucleotides outside the gene matches: 3. The CDR3 loop reads CASRRQGGEKLFF. The DNA for the CDR3 is TGTGCCAGCAGACGACAGGGGGGTGAAAAACTGTTTTTT.

The genes are TRBV18 and TRBJ1-2, with D uncertain. The CDR3 loop spans 13 amino acids. In germline, CDR1 is KGHSH, CDR2 LQKENI. Trimming cost V 6 bases and J 6 bases, with 14 bases left between them. CDR3 coding DNA: TGTGCCAGCTCTTACTCCGGGGATGATGGCTACACCTTC. This codes for CASSYSGDDGYTF. The full variable domain, in which reference TRBV18 and TRBJ1-2 provide the parts outside the CDR3, is NAGVMQNPRHLVRRRGQEARLRCSPMKGHSHVYWYRQLPEEGLKFMVYLQKENIIDESGMPKERFSAEFPKEGPSILRIQQVVRGDSAAYFCASSYSGDDGYTFGSGTRLTVV.

The chain carries TRBV28 and TRBJ1-5; tentatively, D is TRBD1 (6 bases). V was pared by 8 bases and J by 3 bases, with 11 bases between. Germline assignment: CDR1 MDHEN and CDR2 SYDVKM. There are 13 residues in the CDR3. The CDR3 reads CASHGQFNQPQHF. CDR3 nucleotides: TGTGCCAGCCATGGACAGTTCAATCAGCCCCAGCATTTT.

V usage is TRBV2 and J usage is TRBJ1-5, with 8 bases lining up with TRBD1. The length of the CDR3 is 12 residues. J lost 6 bases, V lost 6 bases, and 1 base had no gene match. Germline CDR1 SNHLY, CDR2 FYNNEI. This CDR3 is CASSQGAQPQHF. DNA for the CDR3: TGTGCCAGCAGCCAGGGGGCTCAGCCCCAGCATTTT.

DNA of the CDR3: TGTGCCAGCAGTTTGGGGCGGGGGGTCTCCTACAATGAGCAGTTCTTC. This encodes CASSLGRGVSYNEQFF. The chain combines TRBV28 with TRBJ2-1, with 8 bases aligning to TRBD2. The CDR3 totals 16 residues. Unmatched junction bases numbered 4, after V lost 3 bases and J lost 0 bases. Germline V gene sequence: CDR1 MDHEN, CDR2 SYDVKM.